This T cell receptor (beta chain) is drawn from a study of OX40 agonist ivuxolimab in advanced cancers. Using immunoSEQ multiplex PCR, the repertoire was profiled, and TCRdb retains in-frame clones only, with some absent. Of 90,000 to 120,000 clones detected, 80% to 95% appear once; the ten largest clones hold about 0.67%. The V end lost 7 bases, the J end lost 0 bases, and 12 bases lay between the germline ends. Looked up from germline, CDR1 is MNHEY and CDR2 is SMNVEV (reference sequence). This CDR3 has 14 amino acids. The rearrangement uses TRBV27 and TRBJ1-2; D is uncertain. The source was CD4+ or CD8+ T cells sorted from blood, collected in a trial of the OX40 agonist ivuxolimab. The origin of this receptor is an adult with an advanced solid tumor such as melanoma, head and neck, liver or kidney cancer. CDR3: CASTGNGANYGYTF. In DNA form, the CDR3 reads TGTGCCAGCACAGGAAACGGGGCTAACTATGGCTACACCTTC.